The 7 T cell receptor beta chains below all came from one sample that was sequenced in a study of metastatic and nonmetastatic thyroid tumors. TCRdb redid the clone calls on the PCR reads using MiXCR. The sample includes tens of thousands of clones, about 20% seen only once; the top ten take approximately 40%. Patients underwent thyroid surgery, and none had received any treatment before it. Material for sequencing was blood. These receptors originate from a female donor with papillary thyroid cancer or a benign thyroid nodule (not recorded which). Some clones in this sample may be carry-over from other donors' samples.

With respect to this clone: One base away lies a much larger clone, so this may be a sequencing read error. This chain links TRBV30 with TRBJ2-7; TRBD2 matches 7 bases. This CDR3 comprises 11 residues. Germline V gene data show CDR1 as GTSNPN and CDR2 as SVGIG (reference sequence). This CDR3 is CACSGGGEQYF. In DNA form, the CDR3 reads TGTGCCTGTAGTGGGGGGGGCGAGCAGTACTTC.

This clone was counted between two and nine times. Since a much larger clone is just one base distant, this may be a read error. J is TRBJ1-1 and V is TRBV6-1; 9 bases map to TRBD1. The length of the CDR3 is 13 residues. Germline V CDR1 and CDR2: MNHNS, SASEGT. In DNA form, the CDR3 reads TGTGCCATCAGTGAAGGGGACAGGGCTGAAGCTTTCTTT. Amino acid sequence: CAISEGDRAEAFF.

This clone occurred a few times. The rearrangement uses TRBV2 and TRBJ2-7; D unresolved. The CDR3 extends over 14 amino acids. Germline values: CDR1 SNHLY, CDR2 FYNNEI. V dropped 6 bases and J dropped 2 bases, with 14 bases sitting between them. This CDR3 reads CASSEAVGAYEQYF. CDR3 nucleotides: TGTGCCAGCAGCGAGGCCGTTGGTGCCTACGAGCAGTACTTC.

The chain is built from TRBV4-1 and TRBJ2-3; TRBD2 is a possible D gene (6 bases). The germline V and J ends were trimmed by 6 bases and 10 bases, with 17 bases remaining between them. Germline V gene lookup returns CDR1 MGHRA and CDR2 YSYEKL. The CDR3 sequence is 13 residues long. The CDR3 reads CASSGFNAGPQYF. As DNA, the CDR3 is TGCGCCAGCAGTGGGTTCAACGCGGGACCGCAGTATTTT.

This clone has only a few counts. The chain joins TRBV28 to TRBJ1-1, with 9 bases matching TRBD1. Germline V gene lookup returns CDR1 MDHEN and CDR2 SYDVKM. The CDR3 covers 14 residues. CDR3 amino acids: CDNRQGQGGTEAFF. Written as DNA, the CDR3 is TGTGACAACAGACAGGGACAGGGTGGAACTGAAGCTTTCTTT.

This clone was observed a few times. The CDR3 DNA reads as TGTGCCAGCAGTGGGTTAGATACGCAGTATTTT. Its protein product is CASSGLDTQYF. The chain carries TRBV28 and TRBJ2-3; D gene uncertain. V was cut by 5 bases and J by 5 bases, with 5 bases left in between. CDR3 length equals 11 residues. The germline V gene has CDR1 MDHEN and CDR2 SYDVKM.

The V call is TRBV5-1, the J call TRBJ2-3; the D is unclear. With 4 bases removed from V and 3 bases from J, the gap between germline ends came to 9 bases. The CDR3 is made up of 13 amino acids. Germline CDR1 SGHRS, CDR2 YFSETQ. Here the CDR3 DNA reads TGCGCCAGCAGCACCGGACCGACAGATACGCAGTATTTT. Protein: CASSTGPTDTQYF.